This entry features one T cell receptor (beta chain) sequence. The data belong to a study of blood T cell repertoires in COVID-19. Study context: Collection of acute and convalescent COVID-19 samples took place in the United States, Italy and Spain. Sample material is recorded as cDNA or gDNA derived from T cells, B-cell-depleted T cells, or PBMCs.

J was trimmed by 3 bases and V by 1 base; bases with no gene match: 7. The CDR3 has 17 amino acids. Germline V gene sequence: CDR1 KGHSH, CDR2 LQKENI. In the original processing: Amplifying reference gene primers gave estimates of nucleated cell counts. The repertoire was sequenced with immunoSEQ multiplex PCR; TCRdb's copy has only in-frame clones and lacks some. Clone size and the V and J calls come from that table; the DNA yielded D and trimming. The data show roughly 29,000 clones, with around four fifths seen just once and 7.8% held by the top ten. The sequenced sample consisted of peripheral blood. This TCR derives from a woman between 65 and 79 years old with active or convalescent COVID-19. This chain uses TRBV18 with TRBJ1-3; TRBD1 aligns across 9 bases. This CDR3 reads CASSPRVDRGVGNTIYF. Here the CDR3 DNA reads TGTGCCAGCTCACCACGGGTGGACAGGGGAGTTGGAAACACCATATATTTT.